A selection of T cell receptor beta chains follows, all from one sample in a study of human T cells and chemical hapten exposure. A single record per CDR3 protein comes from TCRdb applying MiXCR to the RACE reads. The sample lists over 100,000 distinct CDR3 sequences; around 8.2% were seen once. Sequenced: whole blood. All receptors come from a male donor in good health. Some clones in this sample may be carry-over from other donors' samples. The CDR3 runs from the conserved cysteine through the conserved F or W. A D gene is named only where the DNA matches it firmly. Not every row has a clone size; where given, it reads once, few, many or a size class.

abundance,d_gene,j_gene,v_gene,CDR3nt,CDR3aa
many,TRBD2,TRBJ2-5,TRBV7-9,TGTGCCAGCAGCCCCCGGTGGAAGCGGGGGGATCAAGAGACCCAGTACTTC,CASSPRWKRGDQETQYF
NA,NA,TRBJ1-1,TRBV2,TGTGCCAGCAGTGACGAAAACACTAAAGCTTTCTTT,CASSDENTKAFF
many,TRBD1,TRBJ1-3,TRBV4-2,TGTGCCAGCAGCCAAGAAATAGGACAGGGTGGAAACACCATATATTTT,CASSQEIGQGGNTIYF
many,NA,TRBJ2-7,TRBV10-3,TGTGCCATCAGTGAGTCGACAGGCAGCTCCTACGAGCAGTACTTC,CAISESTGSSYEQYF
NA,NA,TRBJ2-1,TRBV30,TGTGCCTGGAGTGTGGTAGAGTCTCTCGGGTATGAGCAGTTCTTC,CAWSVVESLGYEQFF
many,TRBD2,TRBJ2-1,TRBV9,TGTGCCAGCAGCGTAGCTTTCCCTAGCGGGAGCTCCAATGAGCAGTTCTTC,CASSVAFPSGSSNEQFF
few,NA,TRBJ1-1,TRBV29-1,TGCAGCGTTGAAGAAGGGGCACTGAACACTGAAGCTTTCTTT,CSVEEGALNTEAFF
few,NA,TRBJ1-1,TRBV5-1,TGCGCCAGCAGCATTCGTACAGGGAACTCTGAAGCTTTCTTT,CASSIRTGNSEAFF
NA,NA,TRBJ2-7,TRBV6-6,TGTGCCAGCAGTTACTCGACGGACGGGCCCTACGAGCAGTACTTC,CASSYSTDGPYEQYF
few,NA,TRBJ1-5,TRBV2,TGTGCCAGCAGTGTGGACCCAGGGGCCCTTAGCAATCAGCCCCAGCATTTT,CASSVDPGALSNQPQHF
many,TRBD1,TRBJ1-1,TRBV2,TGTGCCAGCAGGGCGGACAGGGGGGCTGAAGCTTTCTTT,CASRADRGAEAFF
NA,NA,TRBJ1-1,TRBV10-3,TGTGCCATCAGTGAAACAGGGCTCGGCGGGGCTGAAGCTTTCTTT,CAISETGLGGAEAFF
NA,TRBD1,TRBJ2-4,TRBV18,TGTGCCAGCTCTTCCGGGACAGATCCCAAAAACATTCAGTACTTC,CASSSGTDPKNIQYF
few,NA,TRBJ2-5,TRBV5-1,TGCGCCAGCAGCTTGGCGAAGATGCAAGAGACCCAGTACTTC,CASSLAKMQETQYF
few,NA,TRBJ2-7,TRBV11-2,TGTGCCAGCAGCCGTTTGGCCGGATCCTACGAGCAGTACTTC,CASSRLAGSYEQYF
NA,NA,TRBJ1-4,TRBV5-1,TGCGCCAGCAGCTTGAGTGGTGAAAAACTGTTTTTT,CASSLSGEKLFF
few,TRBD1,TRBJ2-6,TRBV6-5,TGTGCCAGCAGGTCCGGGACAGGGGGCTTTGGGGCCAACGTCCTGACTTTC,CASRSGTGGFGANVLTF
NA,TRBD2,TRBJ2-7,TRBV4-1,TGCGCCAGCAGCCAAGATCTATCCCGGACTAGCGGGAGGGCCTTCAACTACGAGCAGTACTTC,CASSQDLSRTSGRAFNYEQYF
many,NA,TRBJ1-2,TRBV11-2,TGTGCCAGCAGCCCGGGGATCGGGCAGGGCCACTATGGCTACACCTTC,CASSPGIGQGHYGYTF
many,TRBD2,TRBJ2-3,TRBV29-1,TGCAGCGTTGAAGGGGTGCTAGCGGGGCAAGATACGCAGTATTTT,CSVEGVLAGQDTQYF
few,NA,TRBJ2-2,TRBV5-5,TGTGCCGACACAGGGAACACCGGGGAGCTGTTTTTT,CADTGNTGELFF
many,NA,TRBJ2-5,TRBV12-5,TGTGCTAGTGGTTTGGTATTAGCTGGGTTGGAGACCCAGTACTTC,CASGLVLAGLETQYF
NA,NA,TRBJ2-1,TRBV29-1,TGCAGCGTTGAATCTCGGGGCGCCCACAATGAGCAGTTCTTC,CSVESRGAHNEQFF
many,NA,TRBJ1-1,TRBV5-1,TGCGCCAGCAGCTTCGGACAGCGCACTGAAGCTTTCTTT,CASSFGQRTEAFF
NA,NA,TRBJ1-1,TRBV7-2,TGTGCCAGCAGCTTACCCGACAGGACCTCTGAAGCTTTCTTT,CASSLPDRTSEAFF
few,NA,TRBJ2-2,TRBV10-1,TGCGCCAGCCGAAGTACGAGAGATCAGAACACCGGGGAGCTGTTTTTT,CASRSTRDQNTGELFF
few,NA,TRBJ2-1,TRBV5-1,TGCGCCAGCAGCAAGGACACGAAAGCCGTTGGAAAAACCTACAATGAGCAGTTCTTC,CASSKDTKAVGKTYNEQFF
NA,NA,TRBJ2-1,TRBV7-5,NA,CISVSEAKPLAGGPYEQFF
many,TRBD2,TRBJ2-7,TRBV29-1,TGCAGCGTTGAGGTAGCGGGGGCCTCCTACGAGCAGTACTTC,CSVEVAGASYEQYF
NA,NA,TRBJ2-7,TRBV15,TGTGCCACCAGCAGAGATGGCGGACCTTACGAGCAGTACTTC,CATSRDGGPYEQYF
few,TRBD2,TRBJ2-3,TRBV6-5,TGTGCCAGCAGTTTCACTAGCGGGAGGGCCGAGATACCGCAGTATTTT,CASSFTSGRAEIPQYF
few,TRBD2,TRBJ2-2,TRBV11-2,TGTGCCAGCAGCTGGGAGGGACTAGCGGGAAGGACCGGGGAGCTGTTTTTT,CASSWEGLAGRTGELFF
few,TRBD1,TRBJ1-1,TRBV6-1,TGTGCCAGCAGGGGACAGGCGGCTGAAGCTTTCTTT,CASRGQAAEAFF
NA,NA,TRBJ1-5,TRBV6-6,TGTGCCAGCAGTTACCCTCCGGATCAGCCCCAGCATTTT,CASSYPPDQPQHF
many,NA,TRBJ2-5,TRBV12-3/TRBV12-4,TGTGCCAGCAGCCTACCGGAGGGGGAGACCCAGTACTTC,CASSLPEGETQYF
NA,NA,TRBJ2-7,TRBV7-9,TGTGCCAGCAGCTTAGTGACCGAGGAGTACGAGCAGTACTTC,CASSLVTEEYEQYF
few,TRBD1,TRBJ1-5,TRBV5-8,TGTGCCAGCAGCCCGGAACCCGGGACAGGTAGCAATCAGCCCCAGCATTTT,CASSPEPGTGSNQPQHF
many,NA,TRBJ2-5,TRBV6-2/TRBV6-3,TGTGCCAGCAGTCCTTTGGCCCGCCAAGAGACCCAGTACTTC,CASSPLARQETQYF
NA,NA,TRBJ2-4,TRBV5-4,TGTGCCAGCCATGACTCTCGAAGTTCGTACTTC,CASHDSRSSYF
few,TRBD1,TRBJ2-1,TRBV4-3,TGCGCCAGCAGCCAAGGGGACAGGCCCCCCGATGAGCAGTTCTTC,CASSQGDRPPDEQFF
many,TRBD2,TRBJ2-3,TRBV29-1,TGCAGCGCCCCGCCGACTAGCGGGAGGGCAGATACGCAGTATTTT,CSAPPTSGRADTQYF
many,TRBD1,TRBJ1-6,TRBV6-2/TRBV6-3,TGTGCCAGCAGTTACTCAACCGGGACAGGGAACTATAATTCACCCCTCCACTTT,CASSYSTGTGNYNSPLHF
NA,TRBD1,TRBJ1-3,TRBV7-6,TGTGCCAGCAGCCTAAACCCGGACAGGGTCTCAGGAAACACCATATATTTT,CASSLNPDRVSGNTIYF
NA,NA,TRBJ2-3,TRBV7-3,TGTGCCAGCAGCTTAACGGGGGCCCCCACAGATACGCAGTATTTT,CASSLTGAPTDTQYF
NA,NA,TRBJ2-6,TRBV29-1,TGCAGCGTTGAGTCTGGGGCCAACGTCCTGACTTTC,CSVESGANVLTF
few,NA,TRBJ2-1,TRBV4-2,TGTGCCAGCGGGGAAGGGGGCTCCTACAATGAGCAGTTCTTC,CASGEGGSYNEQFF
few,TRBD2,TRBJ2-1,TRBV5-1,TGCGCCAGCAGCTACCGGCGGGGTAGCGGGATCTACAATGAGCAGTTCTTC,CASSYRRGSGIYNEQFF
few,NA,TRBJ1-3,TRBV7-9,TGTGCCAGCAGCTCCGGGAGCGTGGAGTCCGGAAACACCATATATTTT,CASSSGSVESGNTIYF
NA,NA,TRBJ2-6,TRBV9,TGTGCCAGCAGCGTAGGGCTCAGGGCTTCTGGGGCCAACGTCCTGACTTTC,CASSVGLRASGANVLTF
NA,NA,TRBJ2-7,TRBV20-1,TGCAGTGCTAGAGGACAGAACTACGAGCAGTACTTC,CSARGQNYEQYF
NA,NA,TRBJ1-1,TRBV5-4,TGTGCCAGCCGAAGGGGGAGGGCCACTGAAGCTTTCTTT,CASRRGRATEAFF
many,NA,TRBJ2-1,TRBV4-1,TGCGCCAGCAGCCCCTCCGGGACTGCCTACAATGAGCAGTTCTTC,CASSPSGTAYNEQFF
few,TRBD1,TRBJ2-1,TRBV6-5,TGTGCCAGCAGTTACAAGGGCAGGGGGTCCCACAATGAGCAGTTCTTC,CASSYKGRGSHNEQFF
few,TRBD2,TRBJ2-4,TRBV14,TGTGCCAGCAGCCAAGCATCGGGGGGAGCCAAAAACATTCAGTACTTC,CASSQASGGAKNIQYF
NA,NA,TRBJ2-5,TRBV7-9,TGTGCCAGCAGCCCTCGAGGGACAAGGCAAGAGACCCAGTACTTC,CASSPRGTRQETQYF
few,NA,TRBJ1-6,TRBV7-6,TGTGCCAGCAGCCCTCTTAATTCACCCCTCCACTTT,CASSPLNSPLHF
many,TRBD2,TRBJ2-1,TRBV29-1,TGCAGCGTGAAGACTAGCGGCGCCTACAATGAGCAGTTCTTC,CSVKTSGAYNEQFF